Listed here are 10 T cell receptor beta chains from one sample, sequenced in a study of blood T cell repertoires in COVID-19. This table comes from immunoSEQ multiplex PCR, and its TCRdb copy is limited to in-frame clones, with some not included. The table has about 230,000 clones, approximately 88% seen once; the top ten hold about 2.3%. The sample was PBMCs or T cells enriched from blood (not recorded which). The receptor source for this set is a middle-aged woman with acute COVID-19.

The V gene is TRBV9, the J gene TRBJ2-1; TRBD2 aligns across 9 bases. CDR3 length: 14 amino acids. Germline trimming cut 1 base from V and 4 bases from J; bases unmatched to any gene: 0. CDR1 and CDR2 (germline): SGDLS, YYNGEE. The CDR3 coding sequence is TGTGCCAGCAGCGTAACTAGCGGGTACAATGAGCAGTTCTTC. Residues: CASSVTSGYNEQFF.

V is TRBV5-6 and J is TRBJ2-7; 8 bases agree with TRBD1. The V segment lost 4 bases and the J segment 2 bases; nucleotides outside the gene matches: 11. Per germline, CDR1 SGHDT and CDR2 YYEEEE. The CDR3 is 16 amino acids. Here the CDR3 DNA reads TGTGCCAGCAGCACCTGGGGACGACAGGGGACCTACGAGCAGTACTTC. It encodes CASSTWGRQGTYEQYF. Together with reference TRBV5-6 and TRBJ2-7, the CDR3 gives the full variable domain: DAGVTQSPTHLIKTRGQQVTLRCSPKSGHDTVSWYQQALGQGPQFIFQYYEEEERQRGNFPDRFSGHQFPNYSSELNVNALLLGDSALYLCASSTWGRQGTYEQYFGPGTRLTVT.

This chain joins TRBV6-2 or TRBV6-3 and TRBJ2-1, with 16 bases matching TRBD2. This CDR3 has 18 amino acids. CDR1 MNHEY and CDR2 SVGEGT come from the germline V gene. The ends lost 3 bases at V and 8 bases at J; junction bases unmatched: 10. CDR3 nucleotide sequence: TGTGCCAGCAGTTATAGGCGCCAGGGACTAGCGGGGGGGGATGAGCAGTTCTTC. It yields the protein CASSYRRQGLAGGDEQFF.

The chain carries TRBV9 and TRBJ1-3, with D perhaps matching TRBD1 (6 bases). This CDR3 spans 13 amino acids. Germline V gene lookup returns CDR1 SGDLS and CDR2 YYNGEE. V shed 2 bases and J shed 8 bases, with 11 bases lying between them. This chain's CDR3 is CASSVRGLDTIYF. The CDR3 DNA follows: TGTGCCAGCAGCGTTAGGGGGTTGGACACCATATATTTT.

This clone came up a few times. V is TRBV4-3 and J is TRBJ2-1; 9 bases line up with TRBD2. The CDR3 length is 15 residues. Germline V gene data show CDR1 as LGHNA and CDR2 as YSLEER. V shed 3 bases, J shed 3 bases, and the junction held 3 bases outside the gene matches. In nucleotides, the CDR3 is TGCGCCAGCAGCCATAGAGCGGGGGGCTACAATGAGCAGTTCTTC. It translates to CASSHRAGGYNEQFF.

V is TRBV3-1 (or the pseudogene TRBV3-2) and J is TRBJ1-1, with TRBD1 matching over 8 bases. CDR3 size: 13 residues. V gave up 4 bases and J gave up 8 bases; unmatched junction bases: 6. Germline CDR1 is LGHDT and CDR2 is YNNKEL (reference sequence). In nucleotides, the CDR3 is TGTGCCAGCAGCCGCCGAGGACAGGGAGAAGCTTTCTTT. Translation gives CASSRRGQGEAFF.

V is TRBV7-9 and J is TRBJ2-1; D might be TRBD2 (6 bases). Germline V gene lookup returns CDR1 SEHNR and CDR2 FQNEAQ (reference sequence). The germline V and J ends were trimmed by 1 base and 7 bases, with 14 bases remaining between them. This CDR3 is built from 15 residues. The CDR3 region is CASSLGTGEWNEQFF. As DNA, the CDR3 is TGTGCCAGCAGCTTAGGAACGGGAGAATGGAATGAGCAGTTCTTC.

The J gene is TRBJ1-2, the V gene TRBV12-3 or TRBV12-4; 8 nucleotides line up with TRBD1. The CDR3 spans 12 residues. With 5 bases clipped from V and 7 bases from J, the junction kept 3 bases outside the gene matches. CDR3 in amino acids: CASSQGAGGYTF. Here the CDR3 DNA reads TGTGCCAGCAGTCAGGGGGCAGGTGGCTACACCTTC.

The genes are TRBV12-3 or TRBV12-4 and TRBJ2-2, with 7 nucleotides matching TRBD1. J was trimmed by 12 bases and V by 5 bases; bases with no gene match: 6. This CDR3 has 12 residues. The chain's CDR3 is CASSPGTDKLFF. The CDR3 nucleotides read TGTGCCAGCAGTCCCGGGACAGACAAGCTGTTTTTT.

The rearrangement joins TRBV7-9 to TRBJ2-7; D not resolved. The germline V gene encodes CDR1 SEHNR and CDR2 FQNEAQ (reference sequence). CDR3 length equals 10 residues. With 7 bases removed from V and 6 bases from J, the gap between germline ends came to 7 bases. CDR3 sequence (DNA): TGTGCCAGCATTCCGGGCGAGCAGTACGTC. Translation: CASIPGEQYV.